This record looks at one T cell receptor (beta chain) sequence and its context. Germline CDR1 and CDR2: SEHNR and FQNEAQ (reference sequence). There are 15 residues in the CDR3. Trimming at V came to 1 base and at J to 6 bases, leaving 9 bases not matched to a gene. The data were obtained in a study of blood T cell repertoires in COVID-19. About the research overall: Samples taken during acute and convalescent COVID-19 were collected in the United States, Italy and Spain. T cells, B-cell-depleted T cells, or PBMCs supplied cDNA or gDNA.

In the study's own analysis: Reference gene primers were amplified, and this amplification served to estimate nucleated cell counts. Using immunoSEQ multiplex PCR, the repertoire was profiled, and TCRdb retains in-frame clones only, with some absent. V, J and clone size reflect that table, while D and trimming were determined from the DNA. The profile shows 250,000 or so clones, roughly 86% of them singletons. One Seattle source followed patients from active infection through their disease course. Sample: peripheral blood. The chain combines TRBV7-9 with TRBJ2-7, with 7 bases aligning to TRBD2. The TCR sequence derives from a woman aged 60-75 years with COVID-19, enrolled during active disease. The CDR3 loop is CASSLGVGLVREQYF. The DNA of the CDR3 is TGTGCCAGCAGCTTAGGAGTTGGACTAGTCCGCGAGCAGTACTTC.